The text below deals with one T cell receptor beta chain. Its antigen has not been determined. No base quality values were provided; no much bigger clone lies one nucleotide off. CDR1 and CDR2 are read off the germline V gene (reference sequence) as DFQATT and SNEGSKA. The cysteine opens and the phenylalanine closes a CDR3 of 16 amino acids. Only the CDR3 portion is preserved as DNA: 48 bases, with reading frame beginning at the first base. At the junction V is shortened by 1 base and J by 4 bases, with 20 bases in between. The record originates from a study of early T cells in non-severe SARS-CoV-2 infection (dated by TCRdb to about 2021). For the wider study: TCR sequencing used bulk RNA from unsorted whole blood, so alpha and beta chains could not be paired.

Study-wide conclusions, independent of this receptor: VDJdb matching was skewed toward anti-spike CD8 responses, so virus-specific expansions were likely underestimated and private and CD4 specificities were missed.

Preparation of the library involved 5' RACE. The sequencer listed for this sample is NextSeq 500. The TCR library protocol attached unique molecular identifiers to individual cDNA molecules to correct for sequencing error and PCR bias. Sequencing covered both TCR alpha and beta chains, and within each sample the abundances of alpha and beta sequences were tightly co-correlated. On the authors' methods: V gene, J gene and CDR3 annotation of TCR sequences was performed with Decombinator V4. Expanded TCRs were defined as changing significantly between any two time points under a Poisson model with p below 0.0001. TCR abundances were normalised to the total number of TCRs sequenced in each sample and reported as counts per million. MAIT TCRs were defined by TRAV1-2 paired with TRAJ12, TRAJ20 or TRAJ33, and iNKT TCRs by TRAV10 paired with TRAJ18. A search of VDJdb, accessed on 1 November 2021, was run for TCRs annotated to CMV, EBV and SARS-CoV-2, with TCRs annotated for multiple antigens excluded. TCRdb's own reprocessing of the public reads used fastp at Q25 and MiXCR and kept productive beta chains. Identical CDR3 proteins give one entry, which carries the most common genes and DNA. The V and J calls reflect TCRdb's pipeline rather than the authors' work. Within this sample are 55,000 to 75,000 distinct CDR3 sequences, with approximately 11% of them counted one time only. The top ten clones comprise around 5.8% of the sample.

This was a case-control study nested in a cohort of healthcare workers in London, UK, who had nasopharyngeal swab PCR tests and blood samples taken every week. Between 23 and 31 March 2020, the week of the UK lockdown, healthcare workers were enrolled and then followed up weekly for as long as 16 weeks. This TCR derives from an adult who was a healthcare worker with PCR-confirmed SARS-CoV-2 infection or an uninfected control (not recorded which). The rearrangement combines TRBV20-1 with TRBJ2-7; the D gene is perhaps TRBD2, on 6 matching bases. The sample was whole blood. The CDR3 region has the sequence CSARGVHQRALYEQYF. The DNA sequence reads TGCAGTGCTAGAGGAGTTCACCAGCGGGCACTTTACGAGCAGTACTTC.